This T cell receptor (beta chain) is from a study of T cell changes during pregnancy in multiple sclerosis. TCRdb's table, derived via immunoSEQ multiplex PCR, lists solely in-frame clones and lacks some. The repertoire has about 48,000 clones, roughly 88% of them found once; the top ten carry 1% to 1.5%. Losses at the gene ends were 3 bases for V and 3 bases for J; bases not matched to a gene: 15. The CDR3 spans 18 residues. The V gene's germline CDR1 is SGHVS and CDR2 FQNEAQ. This chain joins TRBV7-8 and TRBJ2-5; 8 nucleotides match TRBD2. The specimen comprised CD4+ T cells from peripheral blood mononuclear cells, sampled in the second trimester of pregnancy. This clonotype was obtained from a female donor with multiple sclerosis, enrolled in a pregnancy study. The CDR3 DNA reads as TGTGCCAGCAGCTTCCCCCTCAATAGCGGGATAATGGAAGAGACCCAGTACTTC. It encodes CASSFPLNSGIMEETQYF.